This T cell receptor beta chain originates from a study of OX40 agonist ivuxolimab in advanced cancers. Study background: Patients' therapy was ivuxolimab, an antibody that acts as an agonist of OX40 (CD134). Study outcomes and limitations: Low normalized T-cell clonal expansion also characterized some of the nonresponders. Near-lowest levels of clonal expansion characterized partial responders at 0.1-3.0 mg/kg. CD4+ and CD8+ blood T cells expanded clonally by week 6 at 0.1 to 3.0 mg/kg.

This clone was recorded only once. Its target is not known. Between the trimmed V and J ends, which lost 1 base and 2 bases, there was a span of 9 bases. The CDR3 loop spans 14 amino acids. Germline V gene lookup returns CDR1 SEHNR and CDR2 FQNEAQ (reference sequence). Assay used: immunoSEQ multiplex PCR; TCRdb lists only in-frame clones, some missing. This table holds 50,000 to 60,000 clones, more than 75% found once. This clonotype was sampled from an adult with an advanced solid tumor such as melanoma, head and neck, liver or kidney cancer. The sample in question was CD4+ or CD8+ T cells sorted from blood, obtained in a trial of the OX40 agonist ivuxolimab. V gene TRBV7-9 combines with J gene TRBJ2-7, with TRBD2 as a possible D gene (6 bases). CDR3 protein: CASSLGGTPYEQYF. CDR3 bases: TGTGCCAGCAGCTTAGGCGGGACCCCCTACGAGCAGTACTTC.